The following is a TCR beta chain sequence with its context. The sample is drawn from a study of blood T cell repertoires in COVID-19. Overall study: Both acute and convalescent COVID-19 samples were obtained from the United States, Italy and Spain.

This CDR3 comprises 13 residues. The ends lost 3 bases at V and 8 bases at J; junction bases unmatched: 6. Per the original methods: Researchers report that nucleated cell counts were estimated from reference gene primer amplification. Using immunoSEQ multiplex PCR, the repertoire was profiled, and TCRdb retains in-frame clones only, with some absent. V and J calls and clone size are given by that table; D and trimming were obtained from the DNA. The table records 140,000 or so clones, around 84% of them present only once. The TCR originated in a woman in her forties or fifties with acute or convalescent COVID-19. The sample consisted of peripheral blood. The chain uses TRBV12-3 or TRBV12-4 and TRBJ1-1, with 7 positions matching TRBD1. CDR3 in amino acids: CASSLQGVPEAFF. The CDR3 nucleotides read TGTGCCAGCAGTTTGCAGGGGGTCCCCGAAGCTTTCTTT.